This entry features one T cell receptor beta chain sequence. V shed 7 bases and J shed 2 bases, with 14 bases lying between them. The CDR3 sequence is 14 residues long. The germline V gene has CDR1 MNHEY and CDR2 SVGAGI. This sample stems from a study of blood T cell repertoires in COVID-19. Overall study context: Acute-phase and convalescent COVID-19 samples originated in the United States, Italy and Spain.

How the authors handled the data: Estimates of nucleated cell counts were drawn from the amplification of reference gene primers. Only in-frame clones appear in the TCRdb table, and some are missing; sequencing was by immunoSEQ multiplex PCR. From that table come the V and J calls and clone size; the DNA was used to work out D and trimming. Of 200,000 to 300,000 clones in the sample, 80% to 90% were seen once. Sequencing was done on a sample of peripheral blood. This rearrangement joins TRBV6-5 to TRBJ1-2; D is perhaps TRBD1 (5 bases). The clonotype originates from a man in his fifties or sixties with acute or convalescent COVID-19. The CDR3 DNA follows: TGTGCCAGCACCGGGGGAAGCGAAAACTATGGCTACACCTTC. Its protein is CASTGGSENYGYTF.